These 16 T cell receptor beta chains came from one sample sequenced in a study of T-cell memory formation after mild COVID-19. TCRdb recomputed calls from the 5' RACE reads with MiXCR, one row per CDR3 protein. Here the sample spans 150,000 to 200,000 distinct CDR3 sequences, roughly 17% being singletons. The sequenced sample consisted of PBMCs or a T cell subset sorted from them (not recorded which). These receptors were taken from an adult woman who had mild COVID-19 (a few samples of this study predate the infection). Cell type and time point are not known.

The V and J genes are TRBV27 and TRBJ1-2, with D perhaps TRBD1 (5 bases). Deletions cut 5 bases from V and 8 bases from J, with 18 bases between. In germline, CDR1 is MNHEY, CDR2 SMNVEV (reference sequence). There are 14 residues in the CDR3. The CDR3 DNA is TGTGCCAGCAGTCCCATGCGCGGGACTTTGGGCTACACCTTC. This codes for CASSPMRGTLGYTF.

This clonotype was detected only a few times. The rearrangement links TRBV7-6 to TRBJ2-5; possibly TRBD2 for D (6 bases). Germline V gene lookup returns CDR1 SGHVS and CDR2 FNYEAQ. The CDR3 totals 14 residues. V was shortened by 4 bases and J by 5 bases, with 14 bases between the two germline ends. The CDR3 DNA sequence: TGTGCCAGCAGCTCCCTTGAGCGGGCGGAGACCCAGTACTTC. It encodes CASSSLERAETQYF.

The genes are TRBV5-1 and TRBJ1-2, with 7 bases identical to TRBD1. There are 13 residues in the CDR3. Trimming took 5 bases from V and 4 from J; bases not matched to a gene: 5. Germline V gives CDR1 SGHRS, CDR2 YFSETQ. The CDR3 region is CASSSTGSYGYTF. CDR3 in DNA: TGCGCCAGCAGTTCGACAGGGTCCTATGGCTACACCTTC.

This clonotype was detected only a few times. This chain uses TRBV5-1 with TRBJ1-1, with no clear D. The CDR3 covers 13 residues. Germline CDR1 and CDR2: SGHRS and YFSETQ. The germline V and J ends were trimmed by 6 bases and 4 bases, with 13 bases remaining between them. CDR3 nucleotides: TGCGCCAGCACCCTGGAAGGGCTCACTGAAGCTTTCTTT. Its protein product is CASTLEGLTEAFF.

Only a few counts were recorded for this clonotype. DNA of the CDR3: TGTGCCAGTAGCCGACAGCGTTACGACTCTGGGGCCAACGTCCTGACTTTC. Protein: CASSRQRYDSGANVLTF. The chain is built from TRBV19 and TRBJ2-6; possibly TRBD1 for D (5 bases). Per germline, CDR1 LNHDA and CDR2 SQIVND (reference sequence). Trimming shortened V by 6 bases and J by 0 bases, and 15 bases separated the two germline ends. The CDR3 runs 17 residues. The variable domain in full, with the rest retrieved from reference TRBV19 and TRBJ2-6, is DGGITQSPKYLFRKEGQNVTLSCEQNLNHDAMYWYRQDPGQGLRLIYYSQIVNDFQKGDIAEGYSVSREKKESFPLTVTSAQKNPTAFYLCASSRQRYDSGANVLTFGAGSRLTVL.

The chain uses TRBV5-1 and TRBJ2-3; 8 bases match TRBD1. Per the germline V gene, CDR1 is SGHRS and CDR2 is YFSETQ. The CDR3 runs to 14 residues. The junction had 7 bases not matched to a gene; V was cut back by 4 bases and J by 6 bases. CDR3 DNA: TGCGCCAGCAGCGAGGACAGGGCGGAGGATACGCAGTATTTT. This codes for CASSEDRAEDTQYF.

This chain links TRBV18 with TRBJ2-3; unclear D gene. V lost 5 bases, J lost 2 bases, and 11 bases lay in between. The germline gives CDR1 KGHSH, CDR2 LQKENI. There are 14 residues in the CDR3. CDR3 nucleotides: TGTGCCAGCTCAAGGTTGCGAAACACAGATACGCAGTATTTT. It codes for CASSRLRNTDTQYF.

This clonotype was counted only a few times. The J gene is TRBJ2-3, the V gene TRBV6-5; 12 bases line up with TRBD2. This CDR3 comprises 14 residues. Germline trimming cut 5 bases from V and 9 bases from J; bases unmatched to any gene: 6. CDR1 MNHEY and CDR2 SVGAGI come from the germline V gene. In DNA form, the CDR3 reads TGTGCCAGCAGTACCGGACTAGCGGGGCAAACGCAGTATTTT. Translated: CASSTGLAGQTQYF.

There are a few counts of this clonotype. The chain recombines TRBV5-1 with TRBJ2-3; the match to TRBD2 covers 9 bases. V lost 5 bases, J lost 2 bases, and 3 bases stayed unmatched. The germline V gene encodes CDR1 SGHRS and CDR2 YFSETQ. The CDR3 loop spans 14 amino acids. The CDR3 DNA follows: TGCGCCAGCAGAGTAGCGGGGGCCACAGATACGCAGTATTTT. This encodes CASRVAGATDTQYF.

This clonotype was detected a few times. The chain employs TRBV18 and TRBJ2-7, with D perhaps assigned TRBD1 or TRBD2 (5 bases each). The CDR3 consists of 14 residues. Per germline, CDR1 KGHSH and CDR2 LQKENI. Trimming removed 3 bases at V and 0 bases at J, with 9 bases between. The CDR3 bases are TGTGCCAGCTCACCGACAGACTACTCCTACGAGCAGTACTTC. Protein: CASSPTDYSYEQYF.

J is TRBJ2-3 and V is TRBV2, with 10 positions matching TRBD2. CDR3 size: 16 residues. The germline V gene encodes CDR1 SNHLY and CDR2 FYNNEI. J lost 2 bases, V lost 5 bases, and 7 bases had no gene match. This chain's CDR3 is CASSYDLAGDTDTQYF. DNA for the CDR3: TGTGCCAGCAGTTACGACCTAGCGGGGGACACAGATACGCAGTATTTT.

This clonotype was seen only a few times. The genes are TRBV7-9 and TRBJ1-2, with TRBD1 identical over 8 bases. The CDR3 length is 14 residues. V dropped 4 bases and J dropped 6; count of bases not matched to a gene: 7. Germline CDR1 is SEHNR and CDR2 is FQNEAQ (reference sequence). The CDR3 DNA reads as TGTGCCAGCAGCTACGGGACAGGCCTTGATGGCTACACCTTC. This codes for CASSYGTGLDGYTF.

In its sample, this clonotype was seen a few times. CDR3 sequence: CASSYGAGLLSYEQYF. In DNA, the CDR3 is TGTGCCAGCAGTTACGGGGCGGGACTACTTTCCTACGAGCAGTACTTC. The V gene is TRBV6-2 or TRBV6-3, the J gene TRBJ2-7; 7 bases map to TRBD2. Per the germline V gene, CDR1 is MNHEY and CDR2 is SVGEGT. The CDR3 spans 16 residues. V shed 2 bases and J 1 base; nucleotides not matched to a gene: 8.

This clonotype was recorded only once. Written as DNA, the CDR3 is TGTGCCACCAGTGGGGGTAACTATGGCTACACCTTC. Translated: CATSGGNYGYTF. V usage is TRBV24-1 and J usage is TRBJ1-2; D remains unclear. Germline CDR1 reads KGHDR; CDR2 reads SFDVKD. This CDR3 has 12 residues. Trimming took off 5 bases at V and 1 base at J, with 4 bases between the two ends.

CDR3 region: CASTLRTGNNEQFF. The CDR3 nucleotides read TGTGCCAGCACCCTTCGGACTGGAAACAATGAGCAGTTCTTC. The chain has TRBV11-3 and TRBJ2-1, with TRBD2 as a possible D gene (5 bases). V was clipped by 7 bases and J by 5 bases, with 15 bases between them. Germline values: CDR1 SGHNT, CDR2 YENEEA. There are 14 residues in the CDR3.

The chain recombines TRBV4-1 with TRBJ2-1, with TRBD2 matching 14 bases. CDR1 and CDR2 from the germline V gene are MGHRA and YSYEKL. The CDR3 is made up of 19 amino acids. V dropped 4 bases and J dropped 0; count of bases not matched to a gene: 8. This CDR3 reads CASSPGTSGSPSSYNEQFF. The CDR3 nucleotides read TGCGCCAGCAGCCCCGGGACTAGCGGGAGTCCGAGCTCCTACAATGAGCAGTTCTTC.